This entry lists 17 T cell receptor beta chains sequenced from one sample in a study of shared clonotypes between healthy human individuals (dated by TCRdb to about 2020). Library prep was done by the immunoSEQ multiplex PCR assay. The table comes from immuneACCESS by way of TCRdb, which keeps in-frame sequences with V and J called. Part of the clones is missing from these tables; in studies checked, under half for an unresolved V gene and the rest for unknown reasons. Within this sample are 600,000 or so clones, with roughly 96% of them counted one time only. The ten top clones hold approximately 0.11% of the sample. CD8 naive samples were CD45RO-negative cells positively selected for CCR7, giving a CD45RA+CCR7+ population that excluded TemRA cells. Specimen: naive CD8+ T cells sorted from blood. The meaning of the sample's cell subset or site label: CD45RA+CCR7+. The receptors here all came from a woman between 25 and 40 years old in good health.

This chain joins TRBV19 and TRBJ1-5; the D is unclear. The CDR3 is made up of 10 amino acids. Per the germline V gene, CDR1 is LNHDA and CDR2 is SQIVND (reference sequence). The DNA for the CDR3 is TGTGCTTCGGGAGGTCAGCCCCAGCATTTT. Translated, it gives CASGGQPQHF.

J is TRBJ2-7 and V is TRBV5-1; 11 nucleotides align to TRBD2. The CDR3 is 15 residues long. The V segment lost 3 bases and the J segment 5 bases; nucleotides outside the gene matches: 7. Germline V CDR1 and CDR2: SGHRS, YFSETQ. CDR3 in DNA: TGCGCCAGCAGCTGGACACTAGCGGGAGAGGACGAGCAGTACTTC. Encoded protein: CASSWTLAGEDEQYF. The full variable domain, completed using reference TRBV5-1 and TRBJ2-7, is KAGVTQTPRYLIKTRGQQVTLSCSPISGHRSVSWYQQTPGQGLQFLFEYFSETQRNKGNFPGRFSGRQFSNSRSEMNVSTLELGDSALYLCASSWTLAGEDEQYFGPGTRLTVT.

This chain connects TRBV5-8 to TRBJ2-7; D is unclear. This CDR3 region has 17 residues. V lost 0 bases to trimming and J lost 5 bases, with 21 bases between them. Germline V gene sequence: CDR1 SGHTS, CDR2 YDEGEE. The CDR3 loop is CASSLDPERIDWDEQYF. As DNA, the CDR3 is TGTGCCAGCAGCTTGGACCCGGAACGAATAGATTGGGACGAGCAGTACTTC.

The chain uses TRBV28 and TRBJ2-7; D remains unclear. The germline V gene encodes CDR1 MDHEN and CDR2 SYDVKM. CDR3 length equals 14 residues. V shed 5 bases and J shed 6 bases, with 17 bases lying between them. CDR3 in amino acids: CASSRSVWGGEQYF. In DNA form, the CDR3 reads TGTGCCAGCAGTCGGTCCGTTTGGGGTGGCGAGCAGTACTTC.

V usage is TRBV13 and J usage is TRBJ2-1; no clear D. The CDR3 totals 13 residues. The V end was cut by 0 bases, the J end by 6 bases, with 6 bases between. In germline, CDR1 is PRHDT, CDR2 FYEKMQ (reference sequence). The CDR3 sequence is CASSLGLGNEQFF. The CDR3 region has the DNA TGTGCCAGCAGCTTAGGCTTAGGCAATGAGCAGTTCTTC.

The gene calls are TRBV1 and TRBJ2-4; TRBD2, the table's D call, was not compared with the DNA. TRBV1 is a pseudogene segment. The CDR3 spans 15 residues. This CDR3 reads CTSSSTGIGRHIQYF. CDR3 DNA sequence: TGCACCAGCAGTTCTACCGGGATAGGTAGGCACATTCAGTACTTC.

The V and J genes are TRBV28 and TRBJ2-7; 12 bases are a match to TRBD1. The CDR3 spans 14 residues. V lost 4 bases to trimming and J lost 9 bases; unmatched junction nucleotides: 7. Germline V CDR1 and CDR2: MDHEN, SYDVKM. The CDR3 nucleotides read TGTGCCAGCAGTTCCCCGGGACAGGGGGCTGGGCAGTACTTC. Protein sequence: CASSSPGQGAGQYF. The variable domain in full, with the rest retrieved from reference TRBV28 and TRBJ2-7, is DVKVTQSSRYLVKRTGEKVFLECVQDMDHENMFWYRQDPGLGLRLIYFSYDVKMKEKGDIPEGYSVSREKKERFSLILESASTNQTSMYLCASSSPGQGAGQYFGPGTRLTVT.

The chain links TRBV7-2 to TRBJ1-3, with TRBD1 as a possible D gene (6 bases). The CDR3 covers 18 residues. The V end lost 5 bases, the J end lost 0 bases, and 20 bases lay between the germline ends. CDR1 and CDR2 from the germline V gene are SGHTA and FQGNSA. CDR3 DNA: TGTGCCAGCAGCCCCCGTTCGGGGGGCTCTGCCTCTGGAAACACCATATATTTT. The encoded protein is CASSPRSGGSASGNTIYF.

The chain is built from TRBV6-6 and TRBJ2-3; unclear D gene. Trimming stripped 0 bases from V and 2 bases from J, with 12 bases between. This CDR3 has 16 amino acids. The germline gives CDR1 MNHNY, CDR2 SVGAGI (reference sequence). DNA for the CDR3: TGTGCCAGCAGTTACTCAGGCGGCGGATACACAGATACGCAGTATTTT. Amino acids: CASSYSGGGYTDTQYF.

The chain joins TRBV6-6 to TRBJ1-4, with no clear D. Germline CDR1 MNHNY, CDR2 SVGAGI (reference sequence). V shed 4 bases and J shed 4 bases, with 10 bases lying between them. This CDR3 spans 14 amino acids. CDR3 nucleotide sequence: TGTGCCAGCAGTTCTACAGTTTTTAATGAAAAACTGTTTTTT. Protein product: CASSSTVFNEKLFF.

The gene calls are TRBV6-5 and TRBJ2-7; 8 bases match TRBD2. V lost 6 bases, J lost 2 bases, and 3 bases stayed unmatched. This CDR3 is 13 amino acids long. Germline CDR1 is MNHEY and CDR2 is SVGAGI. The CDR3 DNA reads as TGTGCCAGCAGGGGACTAGACACCTACGAGCAGTACTTC. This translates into CASRGLDTYEQYF.

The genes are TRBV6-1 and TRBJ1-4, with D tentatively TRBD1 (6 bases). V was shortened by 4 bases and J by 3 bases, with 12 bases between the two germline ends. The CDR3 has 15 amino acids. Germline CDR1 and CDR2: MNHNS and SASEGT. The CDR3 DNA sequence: TGTGCCAGCAGTGGCAGGGGAGACGCTAATGAAAAACTGTTTTTT. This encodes CASSGRGDANEKLFF.

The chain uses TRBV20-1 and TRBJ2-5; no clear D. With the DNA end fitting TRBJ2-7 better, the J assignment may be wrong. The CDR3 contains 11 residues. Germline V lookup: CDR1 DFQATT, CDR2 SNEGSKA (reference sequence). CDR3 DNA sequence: TGCAGTGCCCTCTGGAGTTACGAGCAGTACTTC. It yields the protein CSALWSYEQYF.

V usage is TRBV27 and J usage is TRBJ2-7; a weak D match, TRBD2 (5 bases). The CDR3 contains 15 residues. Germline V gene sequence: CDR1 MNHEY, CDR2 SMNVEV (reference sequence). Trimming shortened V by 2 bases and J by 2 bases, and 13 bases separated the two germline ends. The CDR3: CASSLAPDGTYEQYF. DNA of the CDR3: TGTGCCAGCAGTTTAGCCCCCGACGGGACCTACGAGCAGTACTTC.

The DNA of the CDR3 is TGTGCCAGCAGTTTTAATGGTTTTGGGAACTACGAGCAGTACTTC. Protein: CASSFNGFGNYEQYF. The rearrangement uses TRBV27 and TRBJ2-7; D ambiguous. This CDR3 contains 15 residues. Germline CDR1 and CDR2: MNHEY and SMNVEV (reference sequence). V was clipped by 3 bases and J by 3 bases, with 15 bases between them.

In nucleotides, the CDR3 is TGTGCCAGCAGCTCGGACAGGGGCCACGAGCAGTACTTC. Translation gives CASSSDRGHEQYF. The V and J genes are TRBV5-6 and TRBJ2-7; 9 bases match TRBD1. The CDR3 contains 13 residues. Germline loops: CDR1 SGHDT, CDR2 YYEEEE. The trim removed 3 bases at V and 5 bases at J, leaving 3 bases unmatched. The full variable domain, rest sourced from reference TRBV5-6 and TRBJ2-7, is DAGVTQSPTHLIKTRGQQVTLRCSPKSGHDTVSWYQQALGQGPQFIFQYYEEEERQRGNFPDRFSGHQFPNYSSELNVNALLLGDSALYLCASSSDRGHEQYFGPGTRLTVT.

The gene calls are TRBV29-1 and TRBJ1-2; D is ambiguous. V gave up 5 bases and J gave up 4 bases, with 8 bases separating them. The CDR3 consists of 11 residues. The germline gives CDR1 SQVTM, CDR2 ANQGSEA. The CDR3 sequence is CSVTETYGYTF. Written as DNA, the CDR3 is TGCAGCGTTACAGAGACCTATGGCTACACCTTC.